This T cell receptor (beta chain) stems from a study of identifying expanded T cells in peripheral blood. This CDR3 is 16 amino acids long. CDR1 is MGHRA and CDR2 is YSYEKL in the germline V gene. The germline V and J ends were trimmed by 3 bases and 0 bases, with 13 bases remaining between them. On this clone itself: Its antigen is unknown.

No infections or other immune events were documented during collection. Overall study results and limits: Over around two and four weeks, about 17 and 20 clones changed, versus approximately 1.2 between replicates. Variance in clone template counts between roughly two-week samples significantly increased with total template count across all healthy donors.

TCRdb's copy holds only in-frame clones and misses some; the assay was immunoSEQ multiplex PCR. The repertoire consists of 100,000 to 150,000 clones, with more than 80% occurring once and the leading ten covering 3% to 3.5%. The chain combines TRBV4-1 with TRBJ2-3, with a tentative D call TRBD1 (6 bases). The receptor comes from a person aged 18 to 75 in good health. What was sequenced was blood. CDR3 DNA sequence: TGCGCCAGCAGCCATGCAAACAGGGCTAGCACAGATACGCAGTATTTT. Translation: CASSHANRASTDTQYF.